The clone carrying this T cell receptor (beta chain) was counted ten times or more. Antigen specificity is unknown. These data are taken from a study of molecular identifiers for immune sequencing clone quantification. General study points: With a barcode shared among identical TCR molecules, highly expanded clone sizes could be underestimated.

The ends lost 3 bases at V and 1 base at J; junction bases unmatched: 1. CDR3 length: 13 amino acids. Germline V gene lookup returns CDR1 DFQATT and CDR2 SNEGSKA (reference sequence). Sorted inputs of about 19,000 to 1,000,000 cells, with 10%, 30% or 50% RNA, yielded naive CD8 libraries. Sorting recovered naive CD8 T cells on a CD8+CD4-CCR7+CD45RA+ profile. TCRdb re-called the PCR reads with MiXCR, one entry per CDR3 protein. The table lists 250,000 to 350,000 distinct CDR3 sequences, about a fifth of them singletons. The V call is TRBV20-1, the J call TRBJ1-1; 8 positions agree with TRBD1. This receptor was taken from a human donor in good health. Some libraries in this study had Jurkat cell RNA spiked in. Sequencing was performed on naive CD8+ T cells from blood, with Jurkat cell RNA spiked in. Subset: FACS-sorted CD8+CD4-CCR7+CD45RA+ naive T cells. The CDR3 protein is CSARDRENTEAFF. CDR3 DNA: TGCAGTGCTAGGGACAGGGAGAACACTGAAGCTTTCTTT.